The 17 T cell receptor beta chains in this list originate from one sample, sequenced in a study of CD8 T cells in ankylosing spondylitis. In TCRdb, the 5' RACE reads were re-called with MiXCR into one record per CDR3 protein. The data show 150,000 to 200,000 distinct CDR3 sequences, with roughly 31% seen just once and 4.5% to 6% held by the top ten. What was sequenced was synovial fluid, either unsorted or a sorted T cell fraction (not recorded which). These receptors came from a male donor with ankylosing spondylitis.

The table lists this clonotype with a few counts. The V and J genes are TRBV28 and TRBJ1-2; TRBD1 matches 7 bases. The CDR3 is 14 residues long. Germline V CDR1 and CDR2: MDHEN, SYDVKM. Trimming cost V 5 bases and J 7 bases; bases outside gene matches: 10. The CDR3 DNA reads TGTGCCAGCAGTCTGCAGGGGGGAGTACGTGGCTACACCTTC. This gives the protein CASSLQGGVRGYTF.

The chain combines TRBV11-2 with TRBJ2-7, with 8 bases fitting TRBD1. The CDR3 has 15 amino acids. In germline, CDR1 is SGHAT, CDR2 FQNNGV. Trimming took 5 bases from V and 4 from J; bases not matched to a gene: 10. The DNA of the CDR3 is TGTGCCAGCAGCCTCGGACAGGGCAATTTGTACGAGCAGTACTTC. Translating gives CASSLGQGNLYEQYF.

Only a few counts were recorded for this clonotype. This sequence joins TRBV7-8 and TRBJ2-7, with D possibly being TRBD2 (5 bases). CDR3 length: 15 residues. Germline-derived CDR1 and CDR2 are SGHVS and FQNEAQ. Trimming pared 5 bases from V and 0 bases from J, leaving 14 bases between. The CDR3: CASSPPRGHSYEQYF. CDR3 nucleotides: TGTGCCAGCAGCCCCCCTCGGGGTCACTCCTACGAGCAGTACTTC. Drawing the rest from reference TRBV7-8 and TRBJ2-7, the complete variable domain is GAGVSQSPRYKVAKRGQDVALRCDPISGHVSLFWYQQALGQGPEFLTYFQNEAQLDKSGLPSDRFFAERPEGSVSTLKIQRTQQEDSAVYLCASSPPRGHSYEQYFGPGTRLTVT.

The J gene is TRBJ2-3, the V gene TRBV4-2, with D unresolved. The CDR3 contains 12 residues. Trimming removed 0 bases at V and 7 bases at J, with 5 bases between. Germline lookup yields CDR1 LGHNA and CDR2 YNFKEQ. The chain's CDR3 is CASSQDRNTQYF. DNA for the CDR3: TGTGCCAGCAGCCAAGACCGGAATACGCAGTATTTT.

This clonotype was picked up many times. DNA for the CDR3: TGCGCCAGCAGCCCCCTAGCGGGAGGGGGGTATACGCAGTATTTT. Its protein product is CASSPLAGGGYTQYF. The J gene is TRBJ2-3, the V gene TRBV4-1; 12 nucleotides line up with TRBD2. CDR3 length: 15 residues. Looked up from germline, CDR1 is MGHRA and CDR2 is YSYEKL. Losses at the gene ends were 4 bases for V and 7 bases for J; bases not matched to a gene: 6.

V gene TRBV6-4 combines with J gene TRBJ2-1, with a possible D match to TRBD2 (6 bases). This CDR3 has 15 residues. CDR1 and CDR2 (germline): MRHNA, SNTAGT. The V end lost 5 bases, the J end lost 7 bases, and 18 bases lay between the germline ends. Here the CDR3 DNA reads TGTGCCAGCAGTCCCATTAGCGGAGGTATGAATGAGCAGTTCTTC. Amino acid sequence: CASSPISGGMNEQFF.

This clonotype was found a few times. The V call is TRBV27, the J call TRBJ2-6, with a weak D call TRBD2 (6 bases). Germline assignment: CDR1 MNHEY and CDR2 SMNVEV (reference sequence). This CDR3 has 16 amino acids. The V and J ends lost 5 bases and 0 bases respectively, with 11 bases between them. The CDR3 nucleotides are TGTGCCAGCAGTGGGGGGAGCCTCTCTGGGGCCAACGTCCTGACTTTC. Protein sequence: CASSGGSLSGANVLTF. Drawing the rest from reference TRBV27 and TRBJ2-6, the complete variable domain is EAQVTQNPRYLITVTGKKLTVTCSQNMNHEYMSWYRQDPGLGLRQIYYSMNVEVTDKGDVPEGYKVSRKEKRNFPLILESPSPNQTSLYFCASSGGSLSGANVLTFGAGSRLTVL.

The rearrangement links TRBV7-9 to TRBJ1-4, with 7 bases that match TRBD1. The CDR3 extends over 14 amino acids. V dropped 4 bases and J dropped 6; count of bases not matched to a gene: 5. Germline CDR1 reads SEHNR; CDR2 reads FQNEAQ (reference sequence). The CDR3 sequence: CASSWRGPDEKLFF. The CDR3 DNA reads TGTGCCAGCAGCTGGAGGGGGCCCGATGAAAAACTGTTTTTT.

This clonotype was found many times. The rearrangement uses TRBV11-2 and TRBJ2-1, with D tentatively TRBD1 (7 bases). Germline CDR1 SGHAT, CDR2 FQNNGV. This CDR3 contains 14 residues. V lost 3 bases and J 4 bases, leaving 10 bases between the germline ends. In DNA form, the CDR3 reads TGTGCCAGCAGCTTGGAGGGACAGTACAATGAGCAGTTCTTC. Translating it yields CASSLEGQYNEQFF.

This clonotype was recorded many times. The chain carries TRBV2 and TRBJ2-1; D unclear. CDR3 size: 12 residues. The germline V and J ends were trimmed by 6 bases and 0 bases, with 3 bases remaining between them. CDR1 SNHLY and CDR2 FYNNEI come from the germline V gene. The CDR3 nucleotides read TGTGCCAGCAGGGGCTCCTACAATGAGCAGTTCTTC. Translation: CASRGSYNEQFF.

This clonotype occurred many times. J is TRBJ2-1 and V is TRBV11-2, with 13 bases lining up with TRBD2. J was trimmed by 6 bases and V by 2 bases; bases with no gene match: 10. CDR3 length: 18 residues. Germline CDR1 and CDR2: SGHAT and FQNNGV. The DNA of the CDR3 is TGTGCCAGCAGCTTACGGACTAGCGGGAGTAGAGCCTCCAATGAGCAGTTCTTC. It translates to CASSLRTSGSRASNEQFF.

In this sample, this clonotype turned up a few times. The chain combines TRBV29-1 with TRBJ2-1; TRBD2 aligns across 7 bases. CDR1 and CDR2 from the germline V gene are SQVTM and ANQGSEA. Trimming took 6 bases from V and 9 from J; bases not matched to a gene: 14. The CDR3 runs to 14 residues. The DNA of the CDR3 is TGCAGCGTGGGCGGGGGACCAGTCCGTGGTGAGCAGTTCTTC. Amino acid sequence: CSVGGGPVRGEQFF.

The chain has TRBV7-2 and TRBJ2-5; the match to TRBD2 covers 11 bases. This CDR3 is built from 14 residues. Germline-derived CDR1 and CDR2 are SGHTA and FQGNSA. Unmatched junction bases numbered 8, after V lost 9 bases and J lost 5 bases. CDR3 sequence reads: CASSGRAVGETQYF. The CDR3 bases are TGTGCCAGTAGCGGGAGGGCCGTAGGGGAGACCCAGTACTTC.

The J gene is TRBJ1-2, the V gene TRBV4-1; D gene ambiguous. The CDR3 spans 15 residues. V lost 0 bases to trimming and J lost 5 bases, with 13 bases between them. Germline values: CDR1 MGHRA, CDR2 YSYEKL. In nucleotides, the CDR3 is TGCGCCAGCAGCCAAGATTGGGGAAGGGCTTATGGCTACACCTTC. It encodes CASSQDWGRAYGYTF.

This clonotype was seen more than once but under ten times. V gene TRBV6-5 combines with J gene TRBJ2-7; 9 positions match TRBD1. V was pared by 0 bases and J by 5 bases, with 5 bases of the junction left unmatched. This CDR3 is built from 15 residues. The germline CDR1 and CDR2 sequences are MNHEY and SVGAGI. The CDR3 DNA sequence: TGTGCCAGCAGTTACTCGGACAGGGGAGACCACGAGCAGTACTTC. This encodes CASSYSDRGDHEQYF.

The chain employs TRBV7-2 and TRBJ2-7; 10 bases fit TRBD2. Germline V gives CDR1 SGHTA, CDR2 FQGNSA. The CDR3 spans 14 residues. J gave up 2 bases and V 4 bases, and 2 bases lay outside the gene matches. CDR3 amino acids: CASSSGLAPYEQYF. The DNA of the CDR3 is TGTGCCAGCAGCTCGGGACTAGCGCCCTACGAGCAGTACTTC.

The V and J genes are TRBV10-3 and TRBJ2-7; TRBD1 matches 7 bases. Germline lookup yields CDR1 ENHRY and CDR2 SYGVKD. V gave up 4 bases and J gave up 3 bases; unmatched junction bases: 3. This CDR3 has 13 amino acids. The CDR3 DNA reads as TGTGCCATCAGTGCGACAGGGAACTACGAGCAGTACTTC. Encoded protein: CAISATGNYEQYF.